This paragraph covers one TCR beta chain sequence. This sample is drawn from a study of blood T cell repertoires in COVID-19. As for the study in general: Sites across the United States, Italy and Spain contributed samples from acute and convalescent COVID-19. T cells, B-cell-depleted T cells, or PBMCs provided the cDNA or gDNA that served as material.

In the authors' methods: From reference gene primer amplification, estimates of nucleated cell counts were derived. TCRdb's copy holds only in-frame clones and misses some; the assay was immunoSEQ multiplex PCR. That table gives V, J and clone size, and the DNA gave D and trimming. The table has roughly 150,000 clones, approximately 78% seen once; the top ten hold about 4%. Germline V gene lookup returns CDR1 SNHLY and CDR2 FYNNEI. The V end was cut by 6 bases, the J end by 9 bases, with 24 bases between. This CDR3 comprises 17 residues. Specimen: peripheral blood. The chain employs TRBV2 and TRBJ1-6; perhaps TRBD1 as D (6 bases). This TCR derives from a woman over 75 with acute or convalescent COVID-19. The CDR3 region is CASRDLIRDTRSSPLHF. In DNA form, the CDR3 reads TGTGCCAGCAGGGACCTAATCCGGGACACACGAAGTTCACCCCTCCACTTT.